The 28 T cell receptor beta chains reported below all come from one sample, sequenced in a study of post-analysis software for immune sequencing data. Study outcomes and limitations: With TRBV5-6, TRBV5-1 and TRBV20-1 included, about five TRBV segments were more frequent in patients than in controls.

These receptors lack a known antigen. TCR beta cDNA libraries included unique molecular identifiers. Each CDR3 protein is one row after TCRdb ran MiXCR on the PCR reads. The data contain hundreds of thousands of distinct CDR3 sequences, 59% of them singletons. The sequenced sample was blood. These receptors were taken from a girl aged 2 to 9 with multiple sclerosis.

The chain has TRBV20-1 and TRBJ2-3, with D possibly being TRBD2 (5 bases). Germline assignment: CDR1 DFQATT and CDR2 SNEGSKA (reference sequence). The CDR3 loop spans 16 amino acids. V shed 2 bases and J shed 10 bases, with 25 bases lying between them. As DNA, the CDR3 is TGCAGTGCTAGAAGTTTTAGCGCGTCCTGGGAGTATGCGCAGTATTTT. This encodes CSARSFSASWEYAQYF.

This clonotype was counted a single time. Since no conserved phenylalanine or tryptophan closes the CDR3, a read error is the likely cause. The chain carries TRBV2 and TRBJ2-4, with D unresolved. Matching the DNA end better, TRBJ2-5 makes the J call doubtful. The CDR3 covers 13 residues. From germline, CDR1 is SNHLY and CDR2 FYNNEI. For the CDR3, the DNA is TGTGCCAGTGGTTTTGTGGGGTACGAGACCCAGTACTGC. Translating gives CASGFVGYETQYC.

V is TRBV6-5 and J is TRBJ2-7; 8 nucleotides line up with TRBD1. The CDR3 sequence is 17 residues long. Germline-derived CDR1 and CDR2 are MNHEY and SVGAGI. Trimming at V came to 1 base and at J to 0 bases, leaving 8 bases not matched to a gene. CDR3 sequence: CASSYYRQGKASYEQYF. For the CDR3, the DNA is TGTGCCAGCAGTTACTACCGACAGGGGAAAGCCTCCTACGAGCAGTACTTC.

This clonotype turned up a few times. V is TRBV20-1 and J is TRBJ2-5, with 7 nucleotides matching TRBD1. TRBJ2-7 matches the DNA end more closely, so the J call is doubtful. Germline assignment: CDR1 DFQATT and CDR2 SNEGSKA (reference sequence). CDR3 size: 14 residues. CDR3 nucleotide sequence: TGCAGTGCTTCCCGGGACAGCCGGCAAACCGAGCAGTACTTC. Translating it yields CSASRDSRQTEQYF.

The V and J genes are TRBV5-6 and TRBJ1-1, with D hard to call. Germline CDR1 SGHDT, CDR2 YYEEEE. V was cut by 5 bases and J by 5 bases, with 13 bases left in between. This CDR3 has 13 amino acids. CDR3: CASRRAGRTEAFF. CDR3 DNA: TGTGCCAGCAGGAGGGCTGGGAGAACTGAAGCTTTCTTT.

The chain recombines TRBV29-1 with TRBJ2-3; tentatively, D is TRBD1 (5 bases). V lost 5 bases, J lost 2 bases, and 17 bases lay in between. This CDR3 is 15 amino acids long. The germline gives CDR1 SQVTM, CDR2 ANQGSEA. CDR3 sequence: CSVYVMGPDTDTQYF. Here the CDR3 DNA reads TGCAGCGTTTATGTGATGGGGCCAGACACAGATACGCAGTATTTT.

The chain carries TRBV27 and TRBJ2-1, with 10 nucleotides matching TRBD2. The CDR3 covers 18 residues. CDR1 is MNHEY, CDR2 SMNVEV, per germline (reference sequence). Trimming took 5 bases from V and 5 from J; bases not matched to a gene: 15. The CDR3 protein is CASSLHYSVAGGNNEQFF. CDR3 nucleotide sequence: TGTGCCAGCAGTCTCCACTACTCCGTAGCGGGGGGTAACAATGAGCAGTTCTTC.

This chain connects TRBV3-1 to TRBJ1-2; unclear D gene. Germline CDR1 and CDR2: LGHDT and YNNKEL (reference sequence). The germline V and J ends were trimmed by 0 bases and 3 bases, with 11 bases remaining between them. The CDR3 has 15 amino acids. The CDR3, as DNA: TGTGCCAGCAGCCAAGAAATCGGGCCTCACTATGGCTACACCTTC. Translating gives CASSQEIGPHYGYTF.

The chain has TRBV4-1 and TRBJ2-4; D is perhaps TRBD1 (8 bases). This CDR3 is built from 13 residues. V was trimmed by 4 bases and J by 8 bases, leaving 12 bases between them. The V gene's germline CDR1 is MGHRA and CDR2 YSYEKL. The CDR3 loop reads CASSRTGGDIQYF. The CDR3 DNA reads as TGCGCCAGCAGCCGTACAGGGGGGGACATTCAGTACTTC.

The chain employs TRBV20-1 and TRBJ1-2, with unresolved D. V lost 5 bases to trimming and J lost 6 bases, with 10 bases between them. CDR3 length equals 11 residues. Germline V gene data show CDR1 as DFQATT and CDR2 as SNEGSKA (reference sequence). For the CDR3, the DNA is TGCAGTGCTCTCATTCGGGATGGCTACACCTTC. Translated, it gives CSALIRDGYTF.

This chain uses TRBV4-2 with TRBJ1-2; weak D call: TRBD1 (5 bases). V dropped 1 base and J dropped 4 bases, with 16 bases sitting between them. The CDR3 is 16 residues long. Germline V gene lookup returns CDR1 LGHNA and CDR2 YNFKEQ. CDR3 DNA: TGTGCCAGCAGCCAAGGAGAGGGGCAGGTCTCCTATGGCTACACCTTC. Protein product: CASSQGEGQVSYGYTF.

This clonotype was counted once. The V gene is TRBV7-3, the J gene TRBJ2-2; D gene ambiguous. The germline gives CDR1 SGHTA, CDR2 FQGTGA. The CDR3 runs to 16 residues. V lost 0 bases to trimming and J lost 5 bases, with 13 bases between them. CDR3 in DNA: TGTGCCAGCAGCTTAACTGCTAGTCATACAACCGGGGAGCTGTTTTTT. Encoded protein: CASSLTASHTTGELFF.

The chain recombines TRBV20-1 with TRBJ2-1, with D perhaps TRBD2 (6 bases). Trimming took off 3 bases at V and 0 bases at J, with 9 bases between the two ends. The CDR3 spans 14 residues. CDR1 and CDR2 (germline): DFQATT, SNEGSKA (reference sequence). The CDR3 DNA sequence: TGCAGTGCTAGGGGGGGAGGCTCCTACAATGAGCAGTTCTTC. Protein: CSARGGGSYNEQFF.

The chain's CDR3 is CASSQDWAANLQYF. In DNA, the CDR3 is TGCGCCAGCAGCCAAGATTGGGCGGCGAACTTGCAGTATTTT. V gene TRBV4-3 combines with J gene TRBJ2-3; D unclear. Deletions cut 0 bases from V and 11 bases from J, with 15 bases between. CDR3 size: 14 residues. Germline CDR1 LGHNA, CDR2 YSLEER.

This clonotype was detected only a few times. The V call is TRBV27, the J call TRBJ1-2; TRBD1 aligns across 7 bases. This CDR3 comprises 13 residues. V shed 6 bases and J 5 bases; nucleotides not matched to a gene: 6. The V gene's germline CDR1 is MNHEY and CDR2 SMNVEV (reference sequence). The chain's CDR3 is CASRPTGEYGYTF. CDR3 bases: TGTGCCAGCAGACCAACAGGGGAATATGGCTACACCTTC.

The chain uses TRBV29-1 and TRBJ2-1; TRBD2 matches 9 bases. J lost 6 bases, V lost 7 bases, and 10 bases had no gene match. Germline assignment: CDR1 SQVTM and CDR2 ANQGSEA. The CDR3 contains 14 residues. CDR3 DNA: TGCAGCGGACACAGGACTAGCGTAAGCAATGAGCAGTTCTTC. Translated: CSGHRTSVSNEQFF.

The chain links TRBV7-8 to TRBJ2-1; TRBD2 aligns across 9 bases. Germline V gene sequence: CDR1 SGHVS, CDR2 FQNEAQ. The CDR3 extends over 15 amino acids. The J segment lost 9 bases and the V segment lost 0 bases, leaving 6 bases of the junction unmatched. The CDR3 region has the DNA TGTGCCAGCAGCTTAGCACCTAGCGGGGCGCTTGAGCAGTTCTTC. Translating it yields CASSLAPSGALEQFF.

About this clonotype: One end of the junction does not line up with germline, which may come from a read error. The chain has TRBV10-3 and TRBJ2-7, with a weak D call TRBD2 (6 bases). Germline V gene sequence: CDR1 ENHRY, CDR2 SYGVKD. CDR3 length: 15 amino acids. Here the CDR3 DNA reads TGTGCCGTCAGTGAGTCGAAGACTAGCTCCTACGAGCAGTACTTC. Translation gives CAVSESKTSSYEQYF.

The V and J genes are TRBV29-1 and TRBJ2-1; D possibly matches TRBD1 or TRBD2 (5 bases each). V was pared by 3 bases and J by 12 bases, with 15 bases between. The CDR3 is 12 amino acids. Germline-derived CDR1 and CDR2 are SQVTM and ANQGSEA. CDR3 amino acids: CSVDLIRGAQFF. In nucleotides, the CDR3 is TGCAGCGTTGACTTGATCCGAGGGGCGCAGTTCTTC.

This chain connects TRBV7-2 to TRBJ2-2, with D hard to call. The germline V gene encodes CDR1 SGHTA and CDR2 FQGNSA. The CDR3 totals 16 residues. V was shortened by 5 bases and J by 2 bases, with 15 bases between the two germline ends. CDR3 residues: CASSRDVRSNTGELFF. CDR3 nucleotide sequence: TGTGCCAGCAGCCGAGACGTCCGGAGTAACACCGGGGAGCTGTTTTTT.

V gene TRBV5-1 combines with J gene TRBJ2-1, with unresolved D. The CDR3 loop spans 12 amino acids. Deletions cut 5 bases from V and 4 bases from J, with 7 bases between. The germline V gene has CDR1 SGHRS and CDR2 YFSETQ. The CDR3 sequence: CASSQEYNEQFF. The CDR3, as DNA: TGCGCCAGCAGTCAGGAATACAATGAGCAGTTCTTC.

The chain employs TRBV4-2 and TRBJ1-1, with D possibly matching TRBD1 (5 bases). The CDR3 is 16 amino acids. Trimming cost V 0 bases and J 5 bases, with 16 bases left between them. The V gene's germline CDR1 is LGHNA and CDR2 YNFKEQ. The CDR3 loop reads CASSQDFQGWNTEAFF. For the CDR3, the DNA is TGTGCCAGCAGCCAAGATTTTCAGGGTTGGAATACTGAAGCTTTCTTT.

The chain combines TRBV19 with TRBJ1-2, with a possible D match to TRBD1 (6 bases). V shed 7 bases and J shed 4 bases, with 16 bases lying between them. CDR1 LNHDA and CDR2 SQIVND come from the germline V gene (reference sequence). This CDR3 spans 14 amino acids. The CDR3 DNA sequence: TGTGCCAGTAATCGGGCAGGGGAAATCTATGGCTACACCTTC. Residues: CASNRAGEIYGYTF. Filled out from reference TRBV19 and TRBJ1-2, the complete variable domain reads DGGITQSPKYLFRKEGQNVTLSCEQNLNHDAMYWYRQDPGQGLRLIYYSQIVNDFQKGDIAEGYSVSREKKESFPLTVTSAQKNPTAFYLCASNRAGEIYGYTFGSGTRLTVV.

This clonotype was seen only once. The CDR3: CASSLQFGGEGEQFF. The CDR3 nucleotides are TGCGCCAGCAGCTTGCAATTCGGGGGCGAAGGGGAGCAGTTCTTC. This chain connects TRBV5-1 to TRBJ2-1, with D perhaps TRBD1 or TRBD2 (6 bases each). Trimming took off 1 base at V and 10 bases at J, with 18 bases between the two ends. The CDR3 contains 15 residues. Germline V CDR1 and CDR2: SGHRS, YFSETQ.

V usage is TRBV5-1 and J usage is TRBJ1-1; TRBD1 might be the D (5 bases). Per germline, CDR1 SGHRS and CDR2 YFSETQ. The germline V and J ends were trimmed by 3 bases and 3 bases, with 15 bases remaining between them. The CDR3 spans 15 residues. CDR3 loop: CASSWMDIRDTEAFF. CDR3 in DNA: TGCGCCAGCAGCTGGATGGATATCAGGGACACTGAAGCTTTCTTT.

This sequence joins TRBV29-1 and TRBJ2-1; D is uncertain. Trimming pared 4 bases from V and 10 bases from J, leaving 5 bases between. Germline V gene lookup returns CDR1 SQVTM and CDR2 ANQGSEA. The CDR3 is 9 amino acids. The CDR3 region is CSVGREQFF. The CDR3 bases are TGCAGCGTTGGTAGGGAGCAGTTCTTC.

In this sample, this clonotype turned up a few times. This sequence joins TRBV12-3 or TRBV12-4 and TRBJ1-2, with D maybe TRBD1 (6 bases). CDR3 length equals 12 residues. V was clipped by 7 bases and J by 10 bases, with 16 bases between them. As DNA, the CDR3 is TGTGCCAGCACCTTAGGGTACAGGGCCTACACCTTC. Residues: CASTLGYRAYTF.

V gene TRBV29-1 combines with J gene TRBJ2-6; 7 positions match TRBD1. The CDR3 totals 15 residues. V was pared by 5 bases and J by 4 bases, with 8 bases of the junction left unmatched. Germline loops: CDR1 SQVTM, CDR2 ANQGSEA. The DNA of the CDR3 is TGCAGCGTTTTACAGGGGATAGACGGGGCCAACGTCCTGACTTTC. Amino acid sequence: CSVLQGIDGANVLTF. Drawing the rest from reference TRBV29-1 and TRBJ2-6, the complete variable domain is SAVISQKPSRDICQRGTSLTIQCQVDSQVTMMFWYRQQPGQSLTLIATANQGSEATYESGFVIDKFPISRPNLTFSTLTVSNMSPEDSSIYLCSVLQGIDGANVLTFGAGSRLTVL.